A selection of T cell receptor beta chains follows, all from one sample in a study of Ad26.COV2.S vaccination and SARS-CoV-2 variants. Repertoires were generated with immunoSEQ multiplex PCR, while TCRdb's copy carries only in-frame clones and drops some. This sample yields 350,000 to 450,000 clones, of which around 92% are seen a single time; approximately 1.7% belongs to the top ten. This specimen was peripheral blood, taken in a trial of Ad26.COV2.S vaccine versus placebo. Source of these receptors: a person aged 18-65 years who received the Ad26.COV2.S COVID-19 vaccine or a placebo. The CDR3 runs from the conserved cysteine through the conserved F or W. Each record gives: V gene, CDR3 length, J gene, CDR3 protein.

TRBV6-5	13	TRBJ1-2	CASSYGVVYGYTF
TRBV27	14	TRBJ2-2	CASRGAQTVGELFF
TRBV10-3	16	TRBJ2-3	CAIRGELAGGVYTQYF
TRBV5-6	17	TRBJ1-5	CASSFGGGRASNQPQHF
TRBV10-3	15	TRBJ2-3	CAITRAGAGSDTQYF
TRBV19	19	TRBJ1-6	CASSILGTRSSSYNSPLHF
TRBV15	17	TRBJ2-7	CATSREHVGRSSYEQYF
TRBV5-6	15	TRBJ1-2	CASSKLRQGTYGYTF
TRBV10-2	15	TRBJ2-1	CASSNLAGGRNEQFF
TRBV11-2	18	TRBJ2-1	CASSWGGVKQTLYNEQFF
TRBV19	14	TRBJ1-2	CASILQGANYGYTF
TRBV5-1	16	TRBJ1-4	CASSLESQGGGEKLFF
TRBV18	20	TRBJ2-2	CASSPPTSRGGSANTGELFF
TRBV2	13	TRBJ2-7	CASKPGQPNEQYF
TRBV7-2	14	TRBJ2-2	CASSLALEIRELFF
TRBV28	17	TRBJ1-4	CASSPWGEGQPGEKLFF
TRBV5-6	17	TRBJ1-4	CASSPRLMTATNEKLFF
TRBV9	15	TRBJ1-4	CASSVGRGRGEKLFF
TRBV2	15	TRBJ1-1	CASSEWGSTFPEAFF
TRBV16	14	TRBJ2-7	CASSQWGAQVEQYF
TRBV5-4	17	TRBJ2-6	CASRRSGRPSGANVLTF
TRBV7-8	15	TRBJ2-7	CASSLDRFGIYEQYF
TRBV11-2	15	TRBJ2-3	CASSHPSGGADTQYF
TRBV19	14	TRBJ2-1	CASTPGGVSNEQFF
TRBV6-1	13	TRBJ2-7	CASSEDPVYEQYF
TRBV6-4	17	TRBJ1-1	CASRAADRGSPYTEAFF
TRBV9	13	TRBJ2-2	CASSVGHTGELFF
TRBV6-2/TRBV6-3	16	TRBJ2-1	CASSYIASSSYNEQFF
TRBV3-1/TRBV3-2	15	TRBJ2-7	CASSQWEGWSNEQYF
TRBV6-4	14	TRBJ1-2	CAGERDGCSYGYTF
TRBV19	15	TRBJ2-7	CASSRTVRDTYEQYF
TRBV28	12	TRBJ1-2	CASNKLSYGYTF
TRBV2	10	TRBJ1-2	CARQGYGYTF
TRBV15	14	TRBJ2-1	CATMDRGLYNEQFF
TRBV5-5	14	TRBJ2-5	CASRTDWSGGTQYF
TRBV5-1	14	TRBJ2-3	CASSLGASTDTQYF
TRBV7-9	15	TRBJ2-7	CASSSGGAGLYEQYF
TRBV9	14	TRBJ2-7	CASSVGGVSYEQYF
TRBV28	14	TRBJ1-3	CASSSTGSGNTIYF
TRBV25-1	17	TRBJ2-7	CASSEWWRRTGANGQYF
TRBV9	17	TRBJ2-3	CASSDPSGGTHTDTQYF
TRBV4-3	15	TRBJ2-7	CASSQDRTGSYEQYF
TRBV9	14	TRBJ2-1	CASSVEVGRNEQFF
TRBV29-1	17	TRBJ1-1	CSVEDLTGGEWATEAFF
TRBV6-2/TRBV6-3	13	TRBJ2-7	CASSYSSVHEQYF
TRBV11-2	12	TRBJ1-2	CASSTRGLHYTF
TRBV7-2	17	TRBJ1-4	CASSLGGLTGGREKLFF
TRBV9	14	TRBJ1-4	CASSVTATNEKLFF
TRBV7-2	17	TRBJ2-2	CASSSSTLAVGTGELFF
TRBV7-9	14	TRBJ2-5	CASSLEGFQETQYF
TRBV10-1	18	TRBJ2-5	CASSDSPRLLRFEETQYF
TRBV28	15	TRBJ1-2	CASSLNPTGGGGYTF
TRBV19	13	TRBJ2-7	CASSIPGTYEQYF
TRBV11-2	13	TRBJ2-3	CASSFDRGDTQYF